Each of the 24 T cell receptor beta chains below was sequenced from the same sample in a study of cytomegalovirus exposure and HLA in healthy donors. In the PCR, 60 Vbeta and 13 Jbeta primers were used. This table comes from immunoSEQ multiplex PCR, and its TCRdb copy is limited to in-frame clones, with some not included. The profile covers some 200,000 clones, with around four fifths appearing a single time and 3% to 3.5% taken by the ten largest. The material sequenced was PBMCs. These receptors all come from a female donor in good health and CMV-seronegative.

This chain uses TRBV7-2 with TRBJ2-1; a weak D match, TRBD2 (6 bases). The CDR3 spans 17 residues. With 1 base removed from V and 2 bases from J, the gap between germline ends came to 15 bases. CDR1 and CDR2 (germline): SGHTA, FQGNSA. The CDR3 nucleotides are TGTGCCAGCAGCTTAGTAGGTCTAGCGAGCACCTACAATGAGCAGTTCTTC. It is translated as CASSLVGLASTYNEQFF. Full variable domain (outside the CDR3, taken from reference TRBV7-2 and TRBJ2-1): GAGVSQSPSNKVTEKGKDVELRCDPISGHTALYWYRQSLGQGLEFLIYFQGNSAPDKSGLPSDRFSAERTGGSVSTLTIQRTQQEDSAVYLCASSLVGLASTYNEQFFGPGTRLTVL.

V and J are TRBV19 and TRBJ1-1; perhaps TRBD1 as D (5 bases). Germline values: CDR1 LNHDA, CDR2 SQIVND (reference sequence). The V and J ends lost 3 bases and 5 bases respectively, with 19 bases between them. CDR3 size: 16 residues. The CDR3 reads CASSIQNTGPGTEAFF. The CDR3 bases are TGTGCCAGTAGTATTCAGAACACAGGCCCCGGGACTGAAGCTTTCTTT. Full variable domain (outside the CDR3, taken from reference TRBV19 and TRBJ1-1): DGGITQSPKYLFRKEGQNVTLSCEQNLNHDAMYWYRQDPGQGLRLIYYSQIVNDFQKGDIAEGYSVSREKKESFPLTVTSAQKNPTAFYLCASSIQNTGPGTEAFFGQGTRLTVV.

CDR3 nucleotide sequence: TGTGCCAGCAGTACGGGACAGGGTTTGGCGTACGAGCAGTACTTC. As protein: CASSTGQGLAYEQYF. V is TRBV28 and J is TRBJ2-7; 9 positions match TRBD1. Germline V gene data show CDR1 as MDHEN and CDR2 as SYDVKM. V gave up 5 bases and J gave up 4 bases; unmatched junction bases: 9. This CDR3 region has 15 residues.

As to this clone: Other DNA sequences in the sample encode the same CDR3. The rearrangement links TRBV6-4 to TRBJ2-7, with TRBD2 matching 13 bases. The CDR3 covers 15 residues. The ends lost 5 bases at V and 2 bases at J; junction bases unmatched: 3. The germline V gene encodes CDR1 MRHNA and CDR2 SNTAGT. In DNA, the CDR3 is TGTGCCAGCAGTCCGACTAGCGGGGGGCCCTACGAGCAGTACTTC. This translates into CASSPTSGGPYEQYF.

DNA of the CDR3: TGTGCCAGCAGCGTAGTCCCTAGCGGGGGGCACTACGAGCAGTACTTC. This codes for CASSVVPSGGHYEQYF. The genes are TRBV9 and TRBJ2-7, with TRBD2 identical over 11 bases. V was clipped by 0 bases and J by 3 bases; unmatched bases: 5. The CDR3 covers 16 residues. Germline V CDR1 and CDR2: SGDLS, YYNGEE.

This chain links TRBV5-6 with TRBJ1-5, with TRBD1 identical over 7 bases. Unmatched junction bases numbered 9, after V lost 3 bases and J lost 6 bases. CDR1 SGHDT and CDR2 YYEEEE come from the germline V gene. The CDR3 has 15 amino acids. This CDR3 is CASSWTGGWGQPQHF. The CDR3 nucleotides read TGTGCCAGCAGCTGGACAGGAGGCTGGGGTCAGCCCCAGCATTTT. The complete variable domain, with remaining parts taken from reference TRBV5-6 and TRBJ1-5, reads DAGVTQSPTHLIKTRGQQVTLRCSPKSGHDTVSWYQQALGQGPQFIFQYYEEEERQRGNFPDRFSGHQFPNYSSELNVNALLLGDSALYLCASSWTGGWGQPQHFGDGTRLSIL.

The rearrangement joins TRBV5-1 to TRBJ1-1; 9 bases are a match to TRBD1. The germline V gene encodes CDR1 SGHRS and CDR2 YFSETQ. This CDR3 spans 16 amino acids. Germline trimming cut 4 bases from V and 4 bases from J; bases unmatched to any gene: 11. As DNA, the CDR3 is TGCGCCAGCAGCACCGGGACAGGGAGGGAAAGCACTGAAGCTTTCTTT. Translating it yields CASSTGTGRESTEAFF.

The chain is built from TRBV10-1 and TRBJ2-1; 8 nucleotides match TRBD2. V shed 3 bases, J shed 4 bases, and the junction held 5 bases outside the gene matches. This CDR3 is 15 amino acids long. CDR1 and CDR2 from the germline V gene are WNHNN and SYGVQD (reference sequence). The CDR3 loop is CASSDRAGGYNEQFF. The CDR3 DNA follows: TGCGCCAGCAGTGACCGGGCGGGAGGATACAATGAGCAGTTCTTC.

This clone was found once. This chain uses TRBV7-3 with TRBJ2-7; 7 nucleotides align to TRBD2. The CDR3 spans 14 residues. V lost 1 base and J lost 4; bases outside the gene matches: 4. Per germline, CDR1 SGHTA and CDR2 FQGTGA. The CDR3 reads CASSLSRGGYEQYF. The DNA for the CDR3 is TGTGCCAGCAGCTTAAGTCGCGGGGGATACGAGCAGTACTTC. The variable domain in full, completed from reference TRBV7-3 and TRBJ2-7, reads GAGVSQTPSNKVTEKGKYVELRCDPISGHTALYWYRQSLGQGPEFLIYFQGTGAADDSGLPNDRFFAVRPEGSVSTLKIQRTERGDSAVYLCASSLSRGGYEQYFGPGTRLTVT.

This clone turned up a few times. CDR3 protein: CASSLYSGRETQYF. DNA for the CDR3: TGTGCCAGCAGCTTATATTCGGGTAGGGAGACCCAGTACTTC. The V call is TRBV7-8, the J call TRBJ2-5; unclear D gene. The CDR3 consists of 14 residues. Germline V gene sequence: CDR1 SGHVS, CDR2 FQNEAQ. V lost 2 bases and J 5 bases, leaving 12 bases between the germline ends.

This clone has more than one count but fewer than ten. The V call is TRBV27, the J call TRBJ2-7, with 9 bases aligning to TRBD2. This CDR3 has 14 residues. J was trimmed by 2 bases and V by 6 bases; bases with no gene match: 5. The germline gives CDR1 MNHEY, CDR2 SMNVEV (reference sequence). CDR3 sequence: CASRLSGRPYEQYF. CDR3 bases: TGTGCCAGCAGGCTCAGCGGGAGGCCCTACGAGCAGTACTTC.

This sequence joins TRBV9 and TRBJ2-1; 9 bases fit TRBD1. Germline V gene data show CDR1 as SGDLS and CDR2 as YYNGEE. This CDR3 region has 16 residues. V shed 4 bases and J 4 bases; nucleotides not matched to a gene: 9. The CDR3 here is CASSLGTGREYNEQFF. Written as DNA, the CDR3 is TGTGCCAGCAGCTTAGGGACAGGGAGAGAATACAATGAGCAGTTCTTC.

The CDR3 DNA is TGTGCCAGCAGCCTCCGGACAGAAATAGCGGGAGTCACCAATGAGCAGTTCTTC. This sequence encodes CASSLRTEIAGVTNEQFF. The chain carries TRBV7-3 and TRBJ2-1, with 9 bases lining up with TRBD2. The junction had 17 bases not matched to a gene; V was cut back by 5 bases and J by 6 bases. The CDR3 extends over 18 amino acids. Germline V gives CDR1 SGHTA, CDR2 FQGTGA.

The CDR3 sequence is CASSPRSGYEQYF. Here the CDR3 DNA reads TGTGCCAGCAGCCCTCGGTCAGGCTACGAGCAGTACTTC. The rearrangement links TRBV7-6 to TRBJ2-7, with no clear D. Germline CDR1 reads SGHVS; CDR2 reads FNYEAQ. The CDR3 contains 13 residues. The V and J ends lost 5 bases and 3 bases respectively, with 11 bases between them. Full variable domain (outside the CDR3, taken from reference TRBV7-6 and TRBJ2-7): GAGVSQSPRYKVTKRGQDVALRCDPISGHVSLYWYRQALGQGPEFLTYFNYEAQQDKSGLPNDRFSAERPEGSISTLTIQRTEQRDSAMYRCASSPRSGYEQYFGPGTRLTVT.

The rearrangement links TRBV7-2 to TRBJ2-7; 10 nucleotides line up with TRBD2. Trimming at V came to 1 base and at J to 3 bases, leaving 6 bases not matched to a gene. The CDR3 is made up of 16 amino acids. Germline V gene data show CDR1 as SGHTA and CDR2 as FQGNSA. The chain's CDR3 is CASSLVTSGDYYEQYF. CDR3 nucleotides: TGTGCCAGCAGCTTAGTAACTAGCGGGGATTACTACGAGCAGTACTTC.

The chain employs TRBV19 and TRBJ2-1; the D is unclear. The V gene's germline CDR1 is LNHDA and CDR2 SQIVND (reference sequence). V gave up 0 bases and J gave up 8 bases, with 14 bases separating them. The CDR3 is made up of 15 amino acids. The CDR3 coding sequence is TGTGCCAGTAGTATAGATCAGTCAGGTGGCGATGAGCAGTTCTTC. Protein: CASSIDQSGGDEQFF.

The CDR3 DNA sequence: TGTGCCAGCAGCTCAGAAGGAGGTTCAGCGGGGGGGCCAGATACGCAGTATTTT. Translation: CASSSEGGSAGGPDTQYF. This sequence joins TRBV7-2 and TRBJ2-3, with 10 bases fitting TRBD2. J gave up 4 bases and V 4 bases, and 14 bases lay outside the gene matches. Germline V gives CDR1 SGHTA, CDR2 FQGNSA. The CDR3 is made up of 18 amino acids.

Here the CDR3 DNA reads TGTGCCAGCAGTCCCCCGGACAGGGGGCTTACCGGGGAGCTGTTTTTT. It encodes CASSPPDRGLTGELFF. V usage is TRBV27 and J usage is TRBJ2-2; 11 bases are a match to TRBD1. V dropped 5 bases and J dropped 5; count of bases not matched to a gene: 7. CDR3 length: 16 amino acids. Germline lookup yields CDR1 MNHEY and CDR2 SMNVEV (reference sequence).

This clone turned up a few times. The chain employs TRBV27 and TRBJ1-4; 9 positions match TRBD1. V dropped 5 bases and J dropped 8; count of bases not matched to a gene: 9. This CDR3 region has 15 residues. Germline CDR1 MNHEY, CDR2 SMNVEV (reference sequence). The CDR3 coding sequence is TGTGCCAGCAGTCCCGACAGGGGGGGGGACGAAAAACTGTTTTTT. As protein: CASSPDRGGDEKLFF.

The gene calls are TRBV5-6 and TRBJ2-7; D possibly corresponds to TRBD1 (5 bases). This CDR3 has 13 amino acids. Trimming pared 1 base from V and 3 bases from J, leaving 8 bases between. Germline loops: CDR1 SGHDT, CDR2 YYEEEE. The chain's CDR3 is CASSLPQDYEQYF. Here the CDR3 DNA reads TGTGCCAGCAGCTTGCCACAGGACTACGAGCAGTACTTC.

This clone occurred a few times. The V gene is TRBV11-2, the J gene TRBJ2-3; TRBD2 might be the D (6 bases). V lost 0 bases to trimming and J lost 0 bases, with 7 bases between them. The CDR3 runs to 15 residues. CDR1 and CDR2 from the germline V gene are SGHAT and FQNNGV. The CDR3 coding sequence is TGTGCCAGCAGCTTAGAGGGGACTAGCACAGATACGCAGTATTTT. This codes for CASSLEGTSTDTQYF.

This clone appeared once. The rearrangement uses TRBV18 and TRBJ2-2, with TRBD1 as a possible D gene (5 bases). Germline assignment: CDR1 KGHSH and CDR2 LQKENI. CDR3 length: 14 residues. V shed 2 bases and J shed 6 bases, with 10 bases lying between them. The CDR3 coding sequence is TGTGCCAGCTCACCAAGCTCAGGGCCCGGGGAGCTGTTTTTT. It yields the protein CASSPSSGPGELFF.

J is TRBJ2-1 and V is TRBV7-3; TRBD2 matches 8 bases. The CDR3 has 15 amino acids. The trim removed 1 base at V and 7 bases at J, leaving 6 bases unmatched. CDR1 is SGHTA, CDR2 FQGTGA, per germline. CDR3 in DNA: TGTGCCAGCAGCTTAATGGCGGGGGGCGGGAATGAGCAGTTCTTC. This codes for CASSLMAGGGNEQFF.

The table lists this clone with a count of one. The chain employs TRBV5-1 and TRBJ1-5, with a weak D call TRBD1 (6 bases). V was trimmed by 8 bases and J by 6 bases, leaving 18 bases between them. Germline V gene sequence: CDR1 SGHRS, CDR2 YFSETQ. The CDR3 loop spans 14 amino acids. CDR3 region: CARGAREGGQPQHF. The DNA of the CDR3 is TGCGCCAGGGGGGCTCGGGAGGGGGGTCAGCCCCAGCATTTT. The entire variable domain, with the rest obtained from reference TRBV5-1 and TRBJ1-5, is as follows: KAGVTQTPRYLIKTRGQQVTLSCSPISGHRSVSWYQQTPGQGLQFLFEYFSETQRNKGNFPGRFSGRQFSNSRSEMNVSTLELGDSALYLCARGAREGGQPQHFGDGTRLSIL.